The 28 T cell receptor beta chains in this list originate from one sample, sequenced in a study of cytomegalovirus exposure and HLA in healthy donors. Vbeta (60) and Jbeta (13) primers were used in the PCR. Profiling relied on immunoSEQ multiplex PCR, and the TCRdb table lists in-frame clones only, not all of them. The table includes under 150,000 clones, over 70% detected once. Sequences were obtained from PBMCs. The receptors originated from a woman between 18 and 29 years old in good health and CMV-seronegative.

This chain links TRBV27 with TRBJ2-7; 8 bases fit TRBD2. The CDR3 is made up of 15 amino acids. Losses at the gene ends were 5 bases for V and 4 bases for J; bases not matched to a gene: 10. Germline values: CDR1 MNHEY, CDR2 SMNVEV (reference sequence). The CDR3 sequence is CASSAKGLDYYEQYF. CDR3 nucleotides: TGTGCCAGCAGTGCCAAGGGACTAGATTATTACGAGCAGTACTTC.

The rearrangement uses TRBV29-1 and TRBJ2-1; no firm D call. CDR3 size: 13 residues. V lost 5 bases and J 0 bases, leaving 8 bases between the germline ends. CDR1 and CDR2 (germline): SQVTM, ANQGSEA. The CDR3 here is CSVLDSSYNEQFF. The CDR3 nucleotides are TGCAGCGTTCTCGATAGCTCCTACAATGAGCAGTTCTTC.

This clone was seen more than once but under ten times. The gene calls are TRBV5-5 and TRBJ2-7, with D perhaps matching TRBD2 (5 bases). Deletions cut 4 bases from V and 3 bases from J, with 11 bases between. The CDR3 is 13 amino acids. The V gene's germline CDR1 is SGHKS and CDR2 YYEKEE (reference sequence). In DNA, the CDR3 is TGTGCCAGCAGCCAGAGGACTGACTACGAGCAGTACTTC. Its protein is CASSQRTDYEQYF.

The V and J genes are TRBV30 and TRBJ2-7; D not certain. The germline V gene has CDR1 GTSNPN and CDR2 SVGIG (reference sequence). The germline V and J ends were trimmed by 0 bases and 6 bases, with 12 bases remaining between them. The CDR3 consists of 13 residues. This chain's CDR3 is CAWSVLLVTEQYF. The DNA for the CDR3 is TGTGCCTGGAGTGTACTTTTAGTCACCGAGCAGTACTTC.

V is TRBV5-1 and J is TRBJ2-1, with a weak D call TRBD2 (5 bases). V was shortened by 0 bases and J by 4 bases, with 5 bases between the two germline ends. CDR3 length: 13 residues. Germline CDR1 and CDR2: SGHRS and YFSETQ. This CDR3 reads CASSLGLYNEQFF. Written as DNA, the CDR3 is TGCGCCAGCAGCTTGGGACTATACAATGAGCAGTTCTTC.

The chain's CDR3 is CASSDPGEGGEQYF. The CDR3 DNA is TGTGCCAGCAGTGACCCCGGGGAAGGCGGCGAGCAGTACTTC. The genes are TRBV25-1 and TRBJ2-7; D perhaps matches TRBD2 (5 bases). Looked up from germline, CDR1 is MGHDK and CDR2 is SYGVNS. V was trimmed by 3 bases and J by 6 bases, leaving 15 bases between them. The CDR3 length is 14 residues.

This rearrangement joins TRBV28 to TRBJ1-1; D gene ambiguous. The CDR3 loop spans 13 amino acids. V was pared by 5 bases and J by 0 bases, with 7 bases between. The germline V gene encodes CDR1 MDHEN and CDR2 SYDVKM. The CDR3: CASSTSVNTEAFF. The CDR3 region has the DNA TGTGCCAGCAGTACCAGCGTGAACACTGAAGCTTTCTTT. Full variable domain (missing parts from reference TRBV28 and TRBJ1-1): DVKVTQSSRYLVKRTGEKVFLECVQDMDHENMFWYRQDPGLGLRLIYFSYDVKMKEKGDIPEGYSVSREKKERFSLILESASTNQTSMYLCASSTSVNTEAFFGQGTRLTVV.

The genes are TRBV15 and TRBJ2-5, with 10 bases aligning to TRBD2. The CDR3 totals 17 residues. Per the germline V gene, CDR1 is LNHNV and CDR2 is YYDKDF (reference sequence). V lost 4 bases, J lost 5 bases, and 13 bases stayed unmatched. The CDR3 region has the DNA TGTGCCACCAGCAACACCTGGGCTAGCGGGAGTTCGGAGACCCAGTACTTC. It codes for CATSNTWASGSSETQYF.

The rearrangement joins TRBV30 to TRBJ1-2; TRBD1 matches at 10 bases. The germline CDR1 and CDR2 sequences are GTSNPN and SVGIG (reference sequence). This CDR3 region has 13 residues. Losses at the gene ends were 4 bases for V and 8 bases for J; bases not matched to a gene: 7. CDR3 DNA sequence: TGTGCCTGGAATCTCGACAGGGGGCAAGGCTACACCTTC. It encodes CAWNLDRGQGYTF.

The V gene is TRBV5-1, the J gene TRBJ2-1; 8 bases fit TRBD2. The CDR3 spans 15 residues. Germline V lookup: CDR1 SGHRS, CDR2 YFSETQ. Trimming cost V 4 bases and J 7 bases; bases outside gene matches: 10. The CDR3 DNA sequence: TGCGCCAGCAGCCTTAGCGGGATGGGGATGAATGAGCAGTTCTTC. This encodes CASSLSGMGMNEQFF.

The rearrangement uses TRBV5-6 and TRBJ1-2; 7 bases fit TRBD1. V shed 4 bases, J shed 4 bases, and the junction held 7 bases outside the gene matches. Per the germline V gene, CDR1 is SGHDT and CDR2 is YYEEEE. CDR3 length: 14 residues. The DNA for the CDR3 is TGTGCCAGCAGCCGCCGCGACAGGGTCTATGGCTACACCTTC. Translated, it gives CASSRRDRVYGYTF.

This chain joins TRBV30 and TRBJ2-5; 8 positions match TRBD1. This CDR3 has 12 residues. V gave up 5 bases and J gave up 7 bases; unmatched junction bases: 6. The germline V gene has CDR1 GTSNPN and CDR2 SVGIG (reference sequence). The CDR3 DNA sequence: TGTGCCTGGGGACAGGGTGAGGGGACCCAGTACTTC. Translation gives CAWGQGEGTQYF.

This clone came up once. The CDR3 reads CASSQVGRGTYNEQFF. Written as DNA, the CDR3 is TGCGCCAGCAGCCAAGTTGGCAGGGGGACCTACAATGAGCAGTTCTTC. This chain uses TRBV4-1 with TRBJ2-1, with 7 bases fitting TRBD1. The CDR3 is 16 residues long. V lost 1 base, J lost 2 bases, and 5 bases stayed unmatched. The V gene's germline CDR1 is MGHRA and CDR2 YSYEKL.

The J gene is TRBJ2-2, the V gene TRBV5-1; 8 bases agree with TRBD1. V gave up 1 base and J gave up 3 bases; unmatched junction bases: 2. This CDR3 has 15 amino acids. Looked up from germline, CDR1 is SGHRS and CDR2 is YFSETQ. CDR3 DNA sequence: TGCGCCAGCAGCTTGATGACAGGGGACACCGGGGAGCTGTTTTTT. This sequence encodes CASSLMTGDTGELFF.

In this sample, this clone turned up a few times. The V and J genes are TRBV6-4 and TRBJ2-2; TRBD2 aligns across 8 bases. With 3 bases clipped from V and 3 bases from J, the junction kept 3 bases outside the gene matches. The CDR3 sequence is 15 residues long. Per the germline V gene, CDR1 is MRHNA and CDR2 is SNTAGT. CDR3 loop: CASSEAGDYTGELFF. CDR3 DNA: TGTGCCAGCAGTGAAGCGGGAGACTACACCGGGGAGCTGTTTTTT.

The V gene is TRBV5-6, the J gene TRBJ1-5; D gene unclear. Trimming took off 0 bases at V and 2 bases at J, with 12 bases between the two ends. The CDR3 length is 16 residues. Germline V gene lookup returns CDR1 SGHDT and CDR2 YYEEEE. CDR3 nucleotide sequence: TGTGCCAGCAGCTTGGCCGGTGGGCTCGGCAATCAGCCCCAGCATTTT. Translating it yields CASSLAGGLGNQPQHF.

This chain uses TRBV6-5 with TRBJ2-5, with D perhaps TRBD1 (5 bases). Looked up from germline, CDR1 is MNHEY and CDR2 is SVGAGI. This CDR3 is built from 16 residues. Trimming cost V 0 bases and J 1 base, with 12 bases left between them. Written as DNA, the CDR3 is TGTGCCAGCAGTTACTCGATCTCAGGGTTCCAAGAGACCCAGTACTTC. It codes for CASSYSISGFQETQYF.

This rearrangement joins TRBV28 to TRBJ1-5; TRBD1 matches at 9 bases. The CDR3 length is 16 residues. J gave up 0 bases and V 6 bases, and 6 bases lay outside the gene matches. Germline CDR1 is MDHEN and CDR2 is SYDVKM. Here the CDR3 DNA reads TGTGCCAGCAGCCACCGGACAGGGGATAGCAATCAGCCCCAGCATTTT. Its protein product is CASSHRTGDSNQPQHF.

This clone was observed a few times. The chain recombines TRBV2 with TRBJ2-2; D gene uncertain. V shed 4 bases and J shed 1 base, with 7 bases lying between them. This CDR3 spans 14 amino acids. Germline assignment: CDR1 SNHLY and CDR2 FYNNEI. This chain's CDR3 is CASSVRQNTGELFF. In nucleotides, the CDR3 is TGTGCCAGCAGTGTGCGGCAGAACACCGGGGAGCTGTTTTTT. The whole variable domain, remainder taken from reference TRBV2 and TRBJ2-2, is EPEVTQTPSHQVTQMGQEVILRCVPISNHLYFYWYRQILGQKVEFLVSFYNNEISEKSEIFDDQFSVERPDGSNFTLKIRSTKLEDSAMYFCASSVRQNTGELFFGEGSRLTVL.

In its sample, this clone was seen once. At the DNA level, this CDR3 is encoded by other sequences in the same sample as well. The rearrangement links TRBV18 to TRBJ1-1; 7 bases match TRBD1. This CDR3 spans 14 amino acids. The J segment lost 1 base and the V segment lost 6 bases, leaving 5 bases of the junction unmatched. CDR1 and CDR2 (germline): KGHSH, LQKENI. The CDR3: CASSARTGNTEAFF. The CDR3 coding sequence is TGTGCCAGCTCCGCACGGACAGGGAACACTGAAGCTTTCTTT.

The chain recombines TRBV5-4 with TRBJ2-7; D not resolved. The CDR3 loop spans 15 amino acids. Trimming cost V 0 bases and J 2 bases, with 12 bases left between them. Germline-derived CDR1 and CDR2 are SGHNT and YYREEE (reference sequence). In DNA, the CDR3 is TGTGCCAGCAGCTTGGCCGATGACTTAACCTACGAGCAGTACTTC. This gives the protein CASSLADDLTYEQYF.

This clone was recorded once. The chain links TRBV18 to TRBJ1-1, with 7 bases aligning to TRBD1. This CDR3 has 14 amino acids. V lost 3 bases, J lost 1 base, and 2 bases stayed unmatched. Germline V gene data show CDR1 as KGHSH and CDR2 as LQKENI. The CDR3 reads CASSPGTANTEAFF. The CDR3 nucleotides read TGTGCCAGCTCACCCGGGACAGCGAACACTGAAGCTTTCTTT.

The rearrangement links TRBV7-9 to TRBJ1-2; a possible D gene is TRBD1 (6 bases). V was clipped by 4 bases and J by 1 base, with 10 bases between them. Germline assignment: CDR1 SEHNR and CDR2 FQNEAQ (reference sequence). The CDR3 covers 14 residues. In nucleotides, the CDR3 is TGTGCCAGCAGCTCCGGACAGCTTAACTATGGCTACACCTTC. Its protein product is CASSSGQLNYGYTF.

V is TRBV30 and J is TRBJ1-3; D is unresolved. Germline loops: CDR1 GTSNPN, CDR2 SVGIG (reference sequence). The ends were cut back, 1 base at V and 4 bases at J, with 11 bases in the middle. The CDR3 runs 14 residues. The CDR3 region has the DNA TGTGCCTGGAGTGGTTTTGTCAGGGGAAACACCATATATTTT. Protein: CAWSGFVRGNTIYF.

The count of this clone is one. The chain combines TRBV5-1 with TRBJ2-1; 8 bases line up with TRBD2. The length of the CDR3 is 16 residues. Germline CDR1 and CDR2: SGHRS and YFSETQ. The V gene end was trimmed by 2 bases and the J gene end by 7 bases; junction bases not matched to a gene: 11. The CDR3 DNA is TGCGCCAGCAGCTTAGGTCCGGGAGCGGGAGATAATGAGCAGTTCTTC. Translation gives CASSLGPGAGDNEQFF.

The rearrangement links TRBV6-1 to TRBJ1-2; TRBD1 aligns across 9 bases. V dropped 6 bases and J dropped 0; count of bases not matched to a gene: 2. The germline V gene encodes CDR1 MNHNS and CDR2 SASEGT. This CDR3 is built from 14 residues. Here the CDR3 DNA reads TGTGCCAGCAGCCGGACAGGGGCTAACTATGGCTACACCTTC. As protein: CASSRTGANYGYTF.

The rearrangement uses TRBV28 and TRBJ2-1, with D possibly matching TRBD1 (6 bases). Looked up from germline, CDR1 is MDHEN and CDR2 is SYDVKM. This CDR3 comprises 17 residues. Trimming removed 4 bases from V and 0 bases from J, with 16 bases in between. The CDR3 bases are TGTGCCAGCAGTTCTGGGGGAACAGGGTACTCCTACAATGAGCAGTTCTTC. This codes for CASSSGGTGYSYNEQFF.

CDR3: CASSYNLAGYEQYF. The CDR3 region has the DNA TGTGCCAGCAGTTACAATCTAGCGGGCTACGAGCAGTACTTC. The V gene is TRBV6-5, the J gene TRBJ2-7; TRBD2 matches at 8 bases. CDR3 length equals 14 residues. CDR1 MNHEY and CDR2 SVGAGI come from the germline V gene. Trimming at V came to 2 bases and at J to 3 bases, leaving 3 bases not matched to a gene.